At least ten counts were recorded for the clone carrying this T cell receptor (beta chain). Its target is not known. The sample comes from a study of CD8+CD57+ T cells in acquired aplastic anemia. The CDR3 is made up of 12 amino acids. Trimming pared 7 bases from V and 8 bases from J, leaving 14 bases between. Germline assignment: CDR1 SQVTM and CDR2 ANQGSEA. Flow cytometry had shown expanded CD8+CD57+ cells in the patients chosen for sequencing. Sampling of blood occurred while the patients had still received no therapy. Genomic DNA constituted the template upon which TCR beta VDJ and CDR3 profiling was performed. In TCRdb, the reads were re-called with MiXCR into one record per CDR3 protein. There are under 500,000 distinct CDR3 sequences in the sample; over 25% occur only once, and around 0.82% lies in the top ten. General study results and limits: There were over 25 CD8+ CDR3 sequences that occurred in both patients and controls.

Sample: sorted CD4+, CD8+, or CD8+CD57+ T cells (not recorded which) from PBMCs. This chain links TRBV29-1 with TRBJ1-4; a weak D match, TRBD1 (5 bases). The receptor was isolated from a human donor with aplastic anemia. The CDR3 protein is CSARMQGEKLFF. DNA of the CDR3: TGCAGCGCGAGGATGCAGGGAGAAAAACTGTTTTTT.